Below are 22 T cell receptor beta chains sequenced from a single sample in a study of Graves' ophthalmopathy and Graves' hyperthyroidism (dated by TCRdb to 2016 to 2018). Sequencing took place on an Illumina HiSeq 2000. For repertoire sequencing, TCR beta CDR3 regions were amplified from RNA transcripts. The first round was an RT-PCR using HTBI primers with the Qiagen OneStep RT-PCR kit, and this first round was followed by a second-round multiplex PCR, then size selection and purification. TCRdb reprocessed the public reads (quality trimming at Q25 with fastp, clone calling with MiXCR) and kept in-frame beta chains. Rows with one shared CDR3 protein collapse into an entry with the most common genes and DNA. The sample profile shows around 340,000 distinct CDR3 sequences; roughly a sixth of them were found once. Approximately 13% of the sample is taken by the ten largest. Sequences were obtained from peripheral blood. The receptors here all came from an adult man with Graves' ophthalmopathy.

This clonotype showed up many times. The chain recombines TRBV6-1 with TRBJ2-7, with TRBD1 matching 9 bases. The CDR3 sequence is 17 residues long. J lost 1 base, V lost 1 base, and 8 bases had no gene match. Per germline, CDR1 MNHNS and CDR2 SASEGT. This chain's CDR3 is CASSEVGGTGRSYEQYF. Written as DNA, the CDR3 is TGTGCCAGCAGTGAAGTGGGGGGGACAGGGAGGTCCTACGAGCAGTACTTC.

This clonotype appeared many times. This chain links TRBV29-1 with TRBJ1-3; D might be TRBD1 (6 bases). CDR1 is SQVTM and CDR2 is ANQGSEA in the germline V gene. Trimming removed 6 bases at V and 4 bases at J, with 13 bases between. The CDR3 has 13 residues. The CDR3 region is CSVDLGGGNTIYF. DNA for the CDR3: TGCAGCGTAGACCTCGGGGGCGGAAACACCATATATTTT.

This clonotype was counted ten times or more. This chain joins TRBV15 and TRBJ2-7; 8 bases match TRBD2. Germline loops: CDR1 LNHNV, CDR2 YYDKDF (reference sequence). The CDR3 has 16 residues. Trimming at V came to 3 bases and at J to 1 base, leaving 8 bases not matched to a gene. This CDR3 reads CATSSVSGTRSYEQYF. The CDR3 DNA sequence: TGTGCCACCAGCAGTGTTTCCGGGACTAGATCCTACGAGCAGTACTTC.

In its sample, this clonotype was seen many times. The chain combines TRBV3-1 with TRBJ2-5, with a tentative D call TRBD2 (5 bases). The CDR3 has 13 residues. CDR1 and CDR2 (germline): LGHDT, YNNKEL (reference sequence). V dropped 5 bases and J dropped 4 bases, with 11 bases sitting between them. CDR3 sequence: CASSWTGVETQYF. CDR3 nucleotides: TGTGCCAGCAGCTGGACTGGAGTAGAGACCCAGTACTTC.

This clonotype was counted many times. CDR3 sequence: CSAYDSYGYTF. CDR3 nucleotide sequence: TGCAGTGCTTACGACAGCTATGGCTACACCTTC. V and J are TRBV20-1 and TRBJ1-2; D might be TRBD1 (5 bases). V was pared by 5 bases and J by 4 bases, with 8 bases between. The length of the CDR3 is 11 residues. The germline V gene encodes CDR1 DFQATT and CDR2 SNEGSKA (reference sequence).

This clonotype was counted at least ten times. The V gene is TRBV28, the J gene TRBJ2-7, with TRBD2 matching 13 bases. This CDR3 has 15 residues. Trimming cost V 6 bases and J 3 bases; bases outside gene matches: 5. Germline loops: CDR1 MDHEN, CDR2 SYDVKM. In DNA form, the CDR3 reads TGTGCCAGCAGCGGGACTAGCGGGGCCGTCTACGAGCAGTACTTC. Protein: CASSGTSGAVYEQYF.

The V gene is TRBV6-1, the J gene TRBJ2-5; 8 bases align to TRBD2. This CDR3 has 17 residues. The trim removed 7 bases at V and 2 bases at J, leaving 15 bases unmatched. CDR1 MNHNS and CDR2 SASEGT come from the germline V gene. The DNA for the CDR3 is TGTGCCAGCACTCCCTGGGGGAGCGGGAGCTGGCAAGAGACCCAGTACTTC. Its translation is CASTPWGSGSWQETQYF.

V is TRBV12-3 or TRBV12-4 and J is TRBJ1-2, with TRBD1 matching over 7 bases. The CDR3 sequence is 14 residues long. V lost 6 bases, J lost 7 bases, and 11 bases stayed unmatched. Here the CDR3 reads CASSQGGWGFGYTF. The CDR3 DNA sequence: TGTGCCAGCAGCCAGGGGGGGTGGGGTTTTGGCTACACCTTC.

Notes on this clonotype: A much larger clone is a single base away; this may be a read error. This chain uses TRBV19 with TRBJ2-2; 10 bases are shared with TRBD2. This CDR3 has 15 residues. CDR1 and CDR2 (germline): LNHDA, SQIVND (reference sequence). The CDR3 region has the DNA TGTGCCAGTAGTATTACTAGCGGGACAACCGGGGGGCTGTTTTTT. Protein sequence: CASSITSGTTGGLFF.

There are many counts of this clonotype. The chain joins TRBV6-1 to TRBJ2-5; D might be TRBD1 (7 bases). CDR1 MNHNS and CDR2 SASEGT come from the germline V gene. Trimming took 6 bases from V and 5 from J, leaving 19 bases between them. This CDR3 spans 15 amino acids. The chain's CDR3 is CASRARQGGGETQYF. The DNA of the CDR3 is TGTGCCAGCAGGGCCCGGCAGGGGGGTGGCGAGACCCAGTACTTC.

This clonotype was picked up many times. This chain joins TRBV11-2 and TRBJ2-1; the D is unclear. The germline CDR1 and CDR2 sequences are SGHAT and FQNNGV. The V end was cut by 2 bases, the J end by 0 bases, with 8 bases between. This CDR3 has 15 amino acids. For the CDR3, the DNA is TGTGCCAGCAGCTTATCCCCAGCCTCCTACAATGAGCAGTTCTTC. Amino acids: CASSLSPASYNEQFF.

This clonotype was seen repeatedly, ten times or more. This sequence joins TRBV27 and TRBJ1-5, with no clear D. This CDR3 contains 15 residues. Germline CDR1 reads MNHEY; CDR2 reads SMNVEV (reference sequence). Trimming took off 6 bases at V and 0 bases at J, with 12 bases between the two ends. CDR3 loop: CASRGDMFSNQPQHF. For the CDR3, the DNA is TGTGCCAGCAGGGGTGACATGTTTAGCAATCAGCCCCAGCATTTT.

The V gene is TRBV2, the J gene TRBJ1-2; 10 bases match TRBD1. Looked up from germline, CDR1 is SNHLY and CDR2 is FYNNEI. CDR3 length: 16 residues. V shed 5 bases, J shed 6 bases, and the junction held 12 bases outside the gene matches. CDR3 in DNA: TGTGCCAGCAGTTATTCCGGGACAGGGGCTATTCATGGCTACACCTTC. Amino acid sequence: CASSYSGTGAIHGYTF.

This clonotype was recorded at least ten times. The chain combines TRBV11-2 with TRBJ2-5; the D gene is possibly TRBD2 (5 bases). Per germline, CDR1 SGHAT and CDR2 FQNNGV. The CDR3 runs to 13 residues. V lost 5 bases to trimming and J lost 7 bases, with 14 bases between them. The CDR3 spells CASSPKVRGTQYF. CDR3 bases: TGTGCCAGCAGCCCCAAGGTCCGGGGGACCCAGTACTTC.

This clonotype has ten or more counts. The chain combines TRBV24-1 with TRBJ2-5, with TRBD1 identical over 8 bases. After removal of 1 base from V and 5 bases from J, the junction contained 5 bases not matched to a gene. CDR3 size: 15 residues. Germline V CDR1 and CDR2: KGHDR, SFDVKD. This CDR3 is CATSDFAGGLETQYF. CDR3 sequence (DNA): TGTGCCACCAGTGATTTTGCAGGGGGCCTGGAGACCCAGTACTTC.

This clonotype turned up a few times. This may come from a read error, since a much larger clone is one base off. This chain joins TRBV20-1 and TRBJ2-5; a weak D match, TRBD1 (5 bases). CDR1 is DFQATT, CDR2 SNEGSKA, per germline (reference sequence). The CDR3 runs 12 residues. The CDR3 coding sequence is TGCAGTGTTACGGACAAACAAGAGACCCCGTACTTC. This codes for CSVTDKQETPYF.

This clonotype occurred many times. The rearrangement uses TRBV20-1 and TRBJ2-5; no clear D. CDR3 length: 11 residues. Germline-derived CDR1 and CDR2 are DFQATT and SNEGSKA (reference sequence). V was cut by 3 bases and J by 4 bases, with 6 bases left in between. CDR3 loop: CSASLSETQYF. CDR3 bases: TGCAGTGCTAGTCTTTCAGAGACCCAGTACTTC.

This clonotype has ten or more counts. This rearrangement joins TRBV20-1 to TRBJ1-1, with D unclear. V was trimmed by 3 bases and J by 0 bases, leaving 8 bases between them. This CDR3 contains 13 residues. The germline gives CDR1 DFQATT, CDR2 SNEGSKA (reference sequence). In DNA form, the CDR3 reads TGCAGTGCTAGTCGGACGGTGAACACTGAAGCTTTCTTT. It is translated as CSASRTVNTEAFF.

The gene calls are TRBV7-3 and TRBJ1-5; 9 nucleotides agree with TRBD1. The CDR3 has 18 amino acids. The germline V gene encodes CDR1 SGHTA and CDR2 FQGTGA. J gave up 0 bases and V 1 base, and 7 bases lay outside the gene matches. CDR3 in amino acids: CASSLRPGTGLSNQPQHF. The CDR3 coding sequence is TGTGCCAGCAGCTTAAGGCCAGGGACAGGGCTTAGCAATCAGCCCCAGCATTTT.

The table lists this clonotype with a few counts. The J gene is TRBJ1-5, the V gene TRBV12-3 or TRBV12-4, with a possible D match to TRBD1 (5 bases). The CDR3 has 14 residues. Trimming shortened V by 6 bases and J by 1 base, and 10 bases separated the two germline ends. The DNA of the CDR3 is TGTGCCAGCAGCCTGACAGCGAGCAATCAGCCCCAGCATTTT. Its translation is CASSLTASNQPQHF.

The chain has TRBV7-8 and TRBJ2-5; 12 nucleotides line up with TRBD1. This CDR3 has 15 residues. Germline trimming cut 3 bases from V and 5 bases from J; bases unmatched to any gene: 4. Germline values: CDR1 SGHVS, CDR2 FQNEAQ. This CDR3 reads CASSLGQGALETQYF. In nucleotides, the CDR3 is TGTGCCAGCAGCTTGGGACAGGGGGCATTGGAGACCCAGTACTTC.

This clonotype showed up many times. V gene TRBV6-5 combines with J gene TRBJ2-2; a weak D match, TRBD1 (6 bases). CDR1 is MNHEY and CDR2 is SVGAGI in the germline V gene. This CDR3 spans 12 amino acids. Trimming took off 6 bases at V and 6 bases at J, with 8 bases between the two ends. The CDR3 DNA is TGTGCCAGCAGACAGGGACCCGGGGAGCTGTTTTTT. Translated, it gives CASRQGPGELFF.